This TCR beta chain appears in the sequencing data of a study of blood T cell repertoires in COVID-19. Across the whole study: PBMCs, B-cell-depleted T cells, or T cells were the source of the cDNA or gDNA that made up the material.

The CDR3 has 14 amino acids. Germline CDR1 reads LNHDA; CDR2 reads SQIVND (reference sequence). V was clipped by 1 base and J by 6 bases, with 12 bases between them. Per the study methods: From reference gene primer amplification, estimates of nucleated cell counts were derived. The method was immunoSEQ multiplex PCR; TCRdb's version includes in-frame clones alone and lacks a portion of them. The V and J calls and clone size were taken over from that table, and D and trimming were inferred from the DNA. The sample yields 110,000 to 150,000 clones, 75% to 90% seen once. The table lists this clone with a few counts.

V gene TRBV19 combines with J gene TRBJ2-5, with D possibly matching TRBD2 (5 bases). Material for sequencing was PBMCs or T cells enriched from blood (not recorded which). This TCR was recovered from a man aged 60-69 years who had recovered from COVID-19. Here the CDR3 DNA reads TGTGCCAGTAGTATAGCCGGGGTACTGCAGACCCAGTACTTC. It encodes CASSIAGVLQTQYF.